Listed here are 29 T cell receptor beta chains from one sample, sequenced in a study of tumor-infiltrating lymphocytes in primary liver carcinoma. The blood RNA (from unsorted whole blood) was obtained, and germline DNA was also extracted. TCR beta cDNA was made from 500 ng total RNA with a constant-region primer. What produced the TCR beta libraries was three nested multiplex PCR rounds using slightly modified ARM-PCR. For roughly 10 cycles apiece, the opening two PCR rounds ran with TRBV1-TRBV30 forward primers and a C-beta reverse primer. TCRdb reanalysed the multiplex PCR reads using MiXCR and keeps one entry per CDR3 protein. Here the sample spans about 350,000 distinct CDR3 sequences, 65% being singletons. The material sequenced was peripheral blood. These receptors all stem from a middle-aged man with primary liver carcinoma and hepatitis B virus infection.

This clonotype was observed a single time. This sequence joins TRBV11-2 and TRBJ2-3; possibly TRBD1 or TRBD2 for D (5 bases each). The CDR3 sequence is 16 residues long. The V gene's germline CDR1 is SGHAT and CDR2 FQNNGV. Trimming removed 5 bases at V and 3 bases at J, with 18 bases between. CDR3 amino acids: CASSARDGKYTDTQYF. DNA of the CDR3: TGTGCCAGCAGCGCCAGGGACGGAAAATATACAGATACGCAGTATTTT.

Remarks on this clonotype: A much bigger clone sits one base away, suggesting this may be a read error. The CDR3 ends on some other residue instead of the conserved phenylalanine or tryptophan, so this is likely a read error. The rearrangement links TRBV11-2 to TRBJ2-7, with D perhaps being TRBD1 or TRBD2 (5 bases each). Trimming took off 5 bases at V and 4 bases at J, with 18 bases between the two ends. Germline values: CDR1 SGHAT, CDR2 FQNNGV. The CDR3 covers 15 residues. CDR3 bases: TGTGCCAGCAGCCTCCAACAGGAGGAGGCGTACGAGCAGTACCTC. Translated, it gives CASSLQQEEAYEQYL.

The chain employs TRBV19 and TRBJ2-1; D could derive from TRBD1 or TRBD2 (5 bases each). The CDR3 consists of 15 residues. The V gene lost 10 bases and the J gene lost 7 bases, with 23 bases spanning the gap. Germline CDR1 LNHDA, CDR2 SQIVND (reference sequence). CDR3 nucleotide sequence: TGTGCCACCAATAGTGGGACGGATATTGTGAATGAGCAGTTCTTC. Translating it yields CATNSGTDIVNEQFF.

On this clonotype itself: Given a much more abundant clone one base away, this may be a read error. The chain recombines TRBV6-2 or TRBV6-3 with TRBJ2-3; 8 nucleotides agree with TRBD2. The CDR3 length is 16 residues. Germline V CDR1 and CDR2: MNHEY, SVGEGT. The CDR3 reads CASRTSGFRSTDTRYF. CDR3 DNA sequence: TGTGCCAGCAGAACTAGCGGCTTTAGGAGCACAGATACGCGGTATTTT.

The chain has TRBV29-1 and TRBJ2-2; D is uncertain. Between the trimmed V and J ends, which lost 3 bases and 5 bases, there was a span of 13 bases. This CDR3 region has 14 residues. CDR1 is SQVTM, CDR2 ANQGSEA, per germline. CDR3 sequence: CSVELVAVTGELFF. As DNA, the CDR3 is TGCAGCGTTGAGTTGGTAGCAGTGACCGGGGAGCTGTTTTTT.

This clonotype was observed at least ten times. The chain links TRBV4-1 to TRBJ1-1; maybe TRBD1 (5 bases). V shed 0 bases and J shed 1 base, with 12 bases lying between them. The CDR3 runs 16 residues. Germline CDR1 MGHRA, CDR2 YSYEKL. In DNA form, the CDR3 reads TGCGCCAGCAGCCAAGATGGGGCCGTATGGAACACTGAAGCTTTCTTT. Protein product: CASSQDGAVWNTEAFF.

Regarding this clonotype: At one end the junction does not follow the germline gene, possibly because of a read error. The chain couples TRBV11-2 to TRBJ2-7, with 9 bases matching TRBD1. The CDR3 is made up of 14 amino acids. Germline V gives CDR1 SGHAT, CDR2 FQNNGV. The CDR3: CACSMLQGAYEQYF. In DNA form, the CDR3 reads TGTGCCTGCAGCATGTTACAGGGGGCATACGAGCAGTACTTC.

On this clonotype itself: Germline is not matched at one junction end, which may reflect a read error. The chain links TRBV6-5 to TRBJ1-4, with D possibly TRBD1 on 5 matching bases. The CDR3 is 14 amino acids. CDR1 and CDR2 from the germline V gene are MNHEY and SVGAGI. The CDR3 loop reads CVSSHRRGNEKLFF. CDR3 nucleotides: TGTGTCAGCAGCCATCGAAGGGGTAACGAAAAACTGTTTTTT.

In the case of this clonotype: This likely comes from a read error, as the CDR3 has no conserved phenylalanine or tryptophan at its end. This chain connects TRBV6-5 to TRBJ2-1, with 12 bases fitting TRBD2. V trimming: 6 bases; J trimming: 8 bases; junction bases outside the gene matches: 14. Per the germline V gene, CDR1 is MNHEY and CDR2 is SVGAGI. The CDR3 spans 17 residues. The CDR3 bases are TGTGCCAGCAGCCGCCCGACTAGCGGGAGTATCCTCCATGAGCAGTTCTCC. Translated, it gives CASSRPTSGSILHEQFS.

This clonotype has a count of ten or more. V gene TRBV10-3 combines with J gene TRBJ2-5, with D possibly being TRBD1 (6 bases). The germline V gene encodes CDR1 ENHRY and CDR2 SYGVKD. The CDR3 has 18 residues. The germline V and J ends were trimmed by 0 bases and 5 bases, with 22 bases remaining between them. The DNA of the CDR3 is TGTGCCATCAGTGAGTCGACCGGTGGGACAAATTATGGGGAGACCCAGTACTTC. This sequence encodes CAISESTGGTNYGETQYF.

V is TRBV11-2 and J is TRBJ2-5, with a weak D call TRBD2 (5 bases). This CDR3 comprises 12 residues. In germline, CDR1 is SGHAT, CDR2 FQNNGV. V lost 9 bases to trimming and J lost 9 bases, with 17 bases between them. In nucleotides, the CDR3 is TGTGCCAGTAACTTAGGTGTGGAGGCCCAGTACTTC. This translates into CASNLGVEAQYF.

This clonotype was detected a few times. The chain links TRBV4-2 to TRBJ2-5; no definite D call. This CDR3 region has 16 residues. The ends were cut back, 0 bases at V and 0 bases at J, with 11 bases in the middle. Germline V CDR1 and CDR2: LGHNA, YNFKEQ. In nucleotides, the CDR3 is TGTGCCAGCAGCCAAGACGGTCGGCGCAACCAAGAGACCCAGTACTTC. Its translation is CASSQDGRRNQETQYF.

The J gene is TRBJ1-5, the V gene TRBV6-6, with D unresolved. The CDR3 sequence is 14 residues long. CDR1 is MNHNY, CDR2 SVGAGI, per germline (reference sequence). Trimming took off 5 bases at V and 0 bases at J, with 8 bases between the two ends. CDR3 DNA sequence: TGTGCCAGCAGTACGTGGGGTAGCAATCAGCCCCAGCATTTT. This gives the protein CASSTWGSNQPQHF.

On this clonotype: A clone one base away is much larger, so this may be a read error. The CDR3 loop is CVSSRLWDLLSYNEQFF. The CDR3 region has the DNA TGTGTCAGCAGCCGACTGTGGGACTTGCTATCCTACAATGAGCAGTTCTTC. J is TRBJ2-1 and V is TRBV5-6; weak D call: TRBD2 (6 bases). The CDR3 loop spans 17 amino acids. Per the germline V gene, CDR1 is SGHDT and CDR2 is YYEEEE.

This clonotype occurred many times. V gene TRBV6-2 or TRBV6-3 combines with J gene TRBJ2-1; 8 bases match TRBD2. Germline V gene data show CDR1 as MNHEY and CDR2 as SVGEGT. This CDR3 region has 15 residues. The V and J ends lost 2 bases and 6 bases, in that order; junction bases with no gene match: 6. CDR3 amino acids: CASSYGGSGANEQFF. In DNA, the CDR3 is TGTGCCAGCAGTTACGGGGGTAGCGGGGCCAATGAGCAGTTCTTC.

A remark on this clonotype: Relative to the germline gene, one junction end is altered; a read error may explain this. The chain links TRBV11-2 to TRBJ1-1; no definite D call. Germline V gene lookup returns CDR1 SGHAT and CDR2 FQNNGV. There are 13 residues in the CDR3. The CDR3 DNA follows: TGTTCCAGCAGCTTGGACTTACAAATCGAAGCTTTCTTT. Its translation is CSSSLDLQIEAFF.

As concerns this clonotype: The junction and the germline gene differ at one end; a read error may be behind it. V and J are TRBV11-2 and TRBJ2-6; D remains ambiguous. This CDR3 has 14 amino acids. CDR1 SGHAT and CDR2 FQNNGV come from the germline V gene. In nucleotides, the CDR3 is TGTGCCAACAGCACAAGGCCTGGGGCCAACGTCCTGACTTTC. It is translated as CANSTRPGANVLTF.

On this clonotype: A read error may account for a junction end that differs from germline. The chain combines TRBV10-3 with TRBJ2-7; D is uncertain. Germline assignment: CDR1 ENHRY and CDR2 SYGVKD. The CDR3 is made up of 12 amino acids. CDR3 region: CAIGEAAQEQYF. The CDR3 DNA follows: TGTGCCATCGGTGAGGCCGCGCAAGAGCAGTACTTC.

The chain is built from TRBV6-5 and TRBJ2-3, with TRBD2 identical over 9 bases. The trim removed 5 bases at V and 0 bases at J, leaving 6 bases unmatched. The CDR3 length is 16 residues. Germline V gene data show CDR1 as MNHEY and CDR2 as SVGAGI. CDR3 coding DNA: TGTGCCAGCAGTCGGACTAGCGCTTGGAGCACAGATACGCAGTATTTT. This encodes CASSRTSAWSTDTQYF.

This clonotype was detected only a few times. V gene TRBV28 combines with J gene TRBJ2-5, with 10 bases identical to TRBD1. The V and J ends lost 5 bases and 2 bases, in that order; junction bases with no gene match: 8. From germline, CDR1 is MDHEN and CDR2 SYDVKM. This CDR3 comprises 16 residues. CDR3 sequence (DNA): TGTGCCAGCAGTCCGGGACAGGGGTCAAAACAAGAGACCCAGTACTTC. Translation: CASSPGQGSKQETQYF.

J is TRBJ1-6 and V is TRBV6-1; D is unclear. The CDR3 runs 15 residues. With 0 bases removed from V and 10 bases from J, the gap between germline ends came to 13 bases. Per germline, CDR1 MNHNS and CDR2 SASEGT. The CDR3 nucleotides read TGTGCCAGCAGTGAAGCGCCGGTTTCGTGCTCACCCCTCCACTTT. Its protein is CASSEAPVSCSPLHF.

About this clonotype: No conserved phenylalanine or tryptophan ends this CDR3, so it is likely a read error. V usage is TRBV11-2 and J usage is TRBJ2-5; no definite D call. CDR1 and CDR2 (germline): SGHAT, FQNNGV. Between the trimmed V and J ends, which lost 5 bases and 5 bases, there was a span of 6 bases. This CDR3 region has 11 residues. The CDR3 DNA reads TGTGCCAGCAGCACATTGGAGACCCAGTACCTC. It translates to CASSTLETQYL.

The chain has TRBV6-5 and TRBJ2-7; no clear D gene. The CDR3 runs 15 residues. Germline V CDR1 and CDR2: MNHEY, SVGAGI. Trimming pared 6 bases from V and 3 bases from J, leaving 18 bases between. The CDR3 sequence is CASSRPRATHYEQYF. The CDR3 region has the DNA TGTGCCAGCAGCCGCCCCCGGGCCACCCACTACGAGCAGTACTTC.

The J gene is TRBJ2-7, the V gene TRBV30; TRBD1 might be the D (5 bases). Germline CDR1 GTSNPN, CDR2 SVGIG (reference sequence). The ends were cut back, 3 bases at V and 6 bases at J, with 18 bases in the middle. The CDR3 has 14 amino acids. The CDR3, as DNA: TGTGCCTGGAGGTCGAAGAAGGGGCCCGGCGAGCAGTACTTC. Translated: CAWRSKKGPGEQYF.

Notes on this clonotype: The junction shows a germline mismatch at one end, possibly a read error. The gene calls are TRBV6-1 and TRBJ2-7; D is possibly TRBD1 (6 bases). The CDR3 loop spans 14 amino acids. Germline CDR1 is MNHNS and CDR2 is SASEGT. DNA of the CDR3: TGTGCCAGCAGTGTCTCACAGGGAGACTACGAGCAATACTTC. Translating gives CASSVSQGDYEQYF.

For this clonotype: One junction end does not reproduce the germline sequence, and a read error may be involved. Written as DNA, the CDR3 is TGTGCCAGCTGCTCTTTGGCGGGCATTGAGTACTTC. Residues: CASCSLAGIEYF. The chain joins TRBV11-1 to TRBJ2-4; D perhaps matches TRBD2 (5 bases). CDR3 length: 12 residues. Germline V CDR1 and CDR2: SGHAT, FQDESV (reference sequence). Full variable domain (remainder filled in from reference TRBV11-1 and TRBJ2-4): EAEVAQSPRYKITEKSQAVAFWCDPISGHATLYWYRQILGQGPELLVQFQDESVVDDSQLPKDRFSAERLKGVDSTLKIQPAELGDSAMYLCASCSLAGIEYFGAGTRLSVL.

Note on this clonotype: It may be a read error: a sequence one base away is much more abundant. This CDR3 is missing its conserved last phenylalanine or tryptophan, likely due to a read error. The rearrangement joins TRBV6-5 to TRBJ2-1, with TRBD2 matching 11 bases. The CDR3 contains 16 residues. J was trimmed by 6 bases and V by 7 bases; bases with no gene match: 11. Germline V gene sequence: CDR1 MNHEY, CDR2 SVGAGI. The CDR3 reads CASKIAGGPRANEQFI. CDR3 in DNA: TGTGCCAGCAAGATAGCGGGAGGGCCTAGGGCCAATGAGCAGTTCATC.

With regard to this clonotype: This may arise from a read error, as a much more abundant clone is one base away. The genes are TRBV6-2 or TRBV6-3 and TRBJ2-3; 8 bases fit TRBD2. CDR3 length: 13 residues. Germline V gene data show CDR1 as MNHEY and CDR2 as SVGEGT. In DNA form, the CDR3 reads TGTGCCAGCGGTCGGGGGGGCACAAATACGCAGTATTTT. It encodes CASGRGGTNTQYF.

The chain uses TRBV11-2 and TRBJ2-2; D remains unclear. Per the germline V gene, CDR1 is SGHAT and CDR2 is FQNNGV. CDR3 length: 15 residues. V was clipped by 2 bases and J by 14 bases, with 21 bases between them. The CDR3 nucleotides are TGTGCCAGCAGCTTATTGTTTGCGAACACCGAGGTTCTGTTTTTT. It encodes CASSLLFANTEVLFF.